This note documents a single T cell receptor (beta chain) sequence. Its antigen is unknown. This CDR3 comprises 17 residues. V dropped 1 base and J dropped 5; count of bases not matched to a gene: 8. Germline V gene lookup returns CDR1 SGHRS and CDR2 YFSETQ. This specimen comes from a study of cytotoxic CD8 clonotypes in ibrutinib-treated CLL. Whole-study results and caveats: At the start, clonality exceeded age-matched healthy donors and followed circulating CD8+ T-cell counts. The study found clonality rose at ibrutinib response, then fell toward baseline at progression. For progressing versus sustained-remission patients, sampling times were not the same.

The data were produced by immunoSEQ multiplex PCR, yet TCRdb's version contains in-frame clones alone and is incomplete. The data show about 200,000 clones, with 70% seen just once and approximately 5.9% held by the top ten. Cryopreserved PBMCs supplied approximately 2 micrograms of genomic DNA for TCR beta libraries. The rearrangement links TRBV5-1 to TRBJ2-2; 10 bases are shared with TRBD2. The sample in question was PBMCs, obtained after 12 months of ibrutinib treatment. This clonotype originated in a human donor with chronic lymphocytic leukemia. This CDR3 is CASSLTVTSGYTGELFF. For the CDR3, the DNA is TGCGCCAGCAGCTTGACCGTGACTAGCGGGTATACCGGGGAGCTGTTTTTT.